The entry below describes one T cell receptor beta chain. The antigen is undetermined. Sequenced by immunoSEQ multiplex PCR; TCRdb stores in-frame clones only, minus some. This table holds 20,000 to 30,000 clones, over 60% found once. These data originate in a study of OX40 agonist ivuxolimab in advanced cancers. Study information: Patients were given ivuxolimab, an antibody that agonizes OX40 (CD134). Subjects had a mean age of about 61 years, with a range of 23 to 79; about 83% were male.

Broader study findings: Relatively little clonal expansion, among the lowest observed, appeared in partial responders at 0.1-3.0 mg/kg. The antigen specificity of the peripheral T cells (those that were expanded) was not determined.

The V segment lost 1 base and the J segment 9 bases; nucleotides outside the gene matches: 12. Germline V gene sequence: CDR1 SEHNR, CDR2 FQNEAQ (reference sequence). This CDR3 has 16 residues. The TCR comes from an adult with an advanced solid tumor such as melanoma, head and neck, liver or kidney cancer. The chain has TRBV7-9 and TRBJ1-2, with 9 bases lining up with TRBD1. The source was CD4+ or CD8+ T cells sorted from blood, collected in a trial of the OX40 agonist ivuxolimab. This chain's CDR3 is CASSLVGQGSRSSYTF. CDR3 sequence (DNA): TGTGCCAGCAGCTTAGTGGGACAGGGAAGTCGGAGTAGCTACACCTTC. The full variable domain, with the rest looked up from reference TRBV7-9 and TRBJ1-2, is DTGVSQNPRHKITKRGQNVTFRCDPISEHNRLYWYRQTLGQGPEFLTYFQNEAQLEKSRLLSDRFSAERPKGSFSTLEIQRTEQGDSAMYLCASSLVGQGSRSSYTFGSGTRLTVV.